What follows are 12 T cell receptor beta chains derived from one specimen sequenced in a study of a mutant IDH1 vaccine in newly diagnosed glioma. TCRdb's copy holds only in-frame clones and misses some; the assay was immunoSEQ multiplex PCR. The sample contains over 40,000 clones, 80% to 90% of which appear only once. These receptors have no identified antigens. Time point meaning: week 35, safety follow-up. Every vaccine dose comprised 300 ug of mutant IDH1 20-mer peptide plus topical imiquimod. This specimen was PBMCs, taken from a glioma patient whose treatment included an IDH1 peptide vaccine. Receptor source: a man aged 40-50 years with glioma.

The V and J genes are TRBV5-6 and TRBJ2-3, with 9 bases lining up with TRBD1. The CDR3 totals 15 residues. After removal of 0 bases from V and 2 bases from J, the junction contained 1 base not matched to a gene. Germline V gene lookup returns CDR1 SGHDT and CDR2 YYEEEE. The CDR3: CASSLGTGATDTQYF. For the CDR3, the DNA is TGTGCCAGCAGCTTGGGGACAGGGGCCACAGATACGCAGTATTTT.

The chain employs TRBV6-1 and TRBJ1-5, with a tentative D call TRBD1 (5 bases). The germline gives CDR1 MNHNS, CDR2 SASEGT. The CDR3 length is 13 residues. V lost 8 bases and J lost 3, with 11 bases in between. The CDR3 nucleotides read TGTGCCAGCGGGGGGACCTCCAATCAGCCCCAGCATTTT. This codes for CASGGTSNQPQHF.

The rearrangement uses TRBV5-1 and TRBJ2-3; 9 nucleotides align to TRBD2. V lost 4 bases, J lost 0 bases, and 9 bases stayed unmatched. This CDR3 has 17 residues. Germline values: CDR1 SGHRS, CDR2 YFSETQ. CDR3 in amino acids: CASSAQPSGASTDTQYF. The DNA for the CDR3 is TGCGCCAGCAGCGCCCAACCTAGCGGGGCTAGCACAGATACGCAGTATTTT.

The chain employs TRBV6-1 and TRBJ2-7; 8 nucleotides agree with TRBD2. This CDR3 contains 16 residues. V lost 8 bases, J lost 6 bases, and 18 bases stayed unmatched. CDR1 is MNHNS and CDR2 is SASEGT in the germline V gene. The CDR3 DNA is TGTGCCAGCGGTGGAGCAGCGGGAGTTGCCCTCAGCGAGCAGTACTTC. Encoded protein: CASGGAAGVALSEQYF.

The chain couples TRBV7-9 to TRBJ1-2; D not resolved. CDR1 SEHNR and CDR2 FQNEAQ come from the germline V gene (reference sequence). The CDR3 is 12 amino acids. The ends were cut back, 4 bases at V and 6 bases at J, with 9 bases in the middle. Here the CDR3 reads CASSSTVDGYTF. In DNA, the CDR3 is TGTGCCAGCAGCTCGACGGTGGATGGCTACACCTTC.

The table lists this clone with a count of one. The chain joins TRBV18 to TRBJ1-3; D possibly corresponds to TRBD1 (6 bases). The CDR3 consists of 16 residues. V was clipped by 0 bases and J by 0 bases, with 9 bases between them. Germline V gene data show CDR1 as KGHSH and CDR2 as LQKENI. The CDR3, as DNA: TGTGCCAGCTCACCACCAGGGGGGAACTCTGGAAACACCATATATTTT. This translates into CASSPPGGNSGNTIYF.

V and J are TRBV4-3 and TRBJ2-1, with 11 bases matching TRBD2. V lost 4 bases to trimming and J lost 5 bases; unmatched junction nucleotides: 4. This CDR3 has 15 amino acids. Germline CDR1 is LGHNA and CDR2 is YSLEER. CDR3 in DNA: TGCGCCAGCAGCCTTAGCGGGAGGGTCGACAATGAGCAGTTCTTC. Its translation is CASSLSGRVDNEQFF.

This chain's CDR3 is CASSQDLARGGLQSPLHF. The DNA of the CDR3 is TGTGCCAGCAGCCAAGATCTCGCGCGAGGAGGGCTGCAGTCACCCCTCCACTTT. V is TRBV4-2 and J is TRBJ1-6, with D unclear. Germline V gene sequence: CDR1 LGHNA, CDR2 YNFKEQ. CDR3 length: 18 residues. V was cut by 0 bases and J by 10 bases, with 22 bases left in between.

The rearrangement joins TRBV5-6 to TRBJ2-6; D gene uncertain. The length of the CDR3 is 16 residues. V lost 2 bases and J lost 0, with 9 bases in between. Germline CDR1 is SGHDT and CDR2 is YYEEEE. CDR3 protein: CASSFGLNSGANVLTF. CDR3 DNA: TGTGCCAGCAGCTTTGGGCTGAACTCTGGGGCCAACGTCCTGACTTTC.

A remark on this clone: The junction departs from the called germline gene at one end, perhaps through a read error. V and J are TRBV7-9 and TRBJ2-7; D not certain. This CDR3 spans 15 amino acids. Germline V lookup: CDR1 SEHNR, CDR2 FQNEAQ (reference sequence). CDR3 residues: CASSLVAANPSESDF. DNA of the CDR3: TGTGCCAGCAGCTTAGTGGCAGCGAATCCCTCGGAGTCTGACTTC.

This clone was observed a single time. The J gene is TRBJ2-7, the V gene TRBV21-1. TRBV21-1 is a recognized pseudogene. The CDR3 loop spans 10 amino acids. The CDR3 is CASSIYEQYV. The CDR3 coding sequence is TGTGCCAGCAGTATCTACGAGCAGTACGTC.

Written as DNA, the CDR3 is TGTGCCAGCAGCTTAAGGGGTAGGACTGAAGCTTTCTTT. Amino acids: CASSLRGRTEAFF. The J gene is TRBJ1-1, the V gene TRBV11-2; tentatively, D is TRBD1 (5 bases). The CDR3 covers 13 residues. The V gene's germline CDR1 is SGHAT and CDR2 FQNNGV. V lost 2 bases, J lost 5 bases, and 9 bases lay in between.